A selection of T cell receptor beta chains follows, all from one sample in a study of T cell responses to AZD1222 COVID-19 vaccine. The table came from immunoSEQ multiplex PCR; TCRdb's copy has only in-frame clones and leaves some out. The profile covers 95,000 to 150,000 clones, with around 90% appearing a single time and about 1.4% taken by the ten largest. The specimen was peripheral blood, collected on day 0 of AZD1222 vaccination. The receptors were sampled from an adult in good health. The conserved cysteine and the conserved F or W are not part of the CDR3 here. Fields, in order: V gene, CDR3 protein.

>TRBV7-3
ASSATGNTGELF
>TRBV5-6
ASSGGANKGAF
>TRBV5-6
ASSLGGDPQPQH
>TRBV29-1
SVGQVVGQPQH
>TRBV24-1
ATSDPTSGRFTGELF
>TRBV6-5
ASSYVRQETQY
>TRBV6-5
ASSYPNREQPQH
>TRBV19
ASSTDPAGTGELF
>TRBV5-4
ASSKEQNTGELF
>TRBV6-2/TRBV6-3
ASSYMATRSGNTIY
>TRBV6-5
ASSYSWGNEQY
>TRBV9
ASSPVGGYSYNEQF
>TRBV5-1
ASGLVQGAHGYT
>TRBV11-2
ASSRRGPTGNSPLH
>TRBV28
ASSLTGSTDTQY
>TRBV24-1
ATSDFSHEQY
>TRBV3-1/TRBV3-2
ASSQVPGNYGYT
>TRBV3-1/TRBV3-2
ASSQDRATQETQY
>TRBV28
ASSPQIPYEQY
>TRBV4-1
ASSQEGGVRVNQPQH
>TRBV5-1
ASQSGSVNTEAF
>TRBV28
ASSLVLWREAHPSYEQY
>TRBV27
ASSPLSGTGREQY
>TRBV6-5
ASRHGAGYNEQF
>TRBV28
ASSLWKQGRYEQY
>TRBV7-6
ASSLTVTSFNTIY
>TRBV9
ASSVSPGQGGDEQF
>TRBV7-3
ASSLSPFSYNEQF
>TRBV5-1
ASSLESEPSTDTQY
>TRBV6-1
ASSAGWGLGNQPQH
>TRBV20-1
SASLGGETQY
>TRBV5-8
ASSPGMNTEAF
>TRBV6-2/TRBV6-3
ASSYSEAQQPQH
>TRBV6-1
ASSELGDEQF
>TRBV19
ASTAGTSGGYEQY
>TRBV6-1
ASSESGAGETQY
>TRBV3-1/TRBV3-2
ASSQERGNSRDTQY
>TRBV19
ASSWTGGNSPLH
>TRBV6-5
ASKAGFYNEQF
>TRBV6-1
ASSEPGQGTTEAF
>TRBV30
AWTPLEYEQY
>TRBV19
ATEKGGRGPYEQY
>TRBV3-1/TRBV3-2
ASSPGGLTEAF
>TRBV19
ASSIPGTFSNQPQH
>TRBV6-5
ASSYGGDPYEQY
>TRBV9
ASSAGLPLTDTQY
>TRBV6-4
ATSGEGGSYNEQF